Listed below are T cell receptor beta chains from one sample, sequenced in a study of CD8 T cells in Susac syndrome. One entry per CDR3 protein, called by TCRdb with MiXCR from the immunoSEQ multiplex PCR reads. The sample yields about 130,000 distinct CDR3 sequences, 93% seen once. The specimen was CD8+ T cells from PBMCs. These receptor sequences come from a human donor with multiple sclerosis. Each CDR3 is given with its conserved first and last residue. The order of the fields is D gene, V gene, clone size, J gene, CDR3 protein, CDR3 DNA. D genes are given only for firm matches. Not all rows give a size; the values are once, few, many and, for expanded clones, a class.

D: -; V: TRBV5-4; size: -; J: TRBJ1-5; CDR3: CASSTRQRNQPQHF; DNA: TGTGCCAGCAGTACCCGACAGAGGAATCAGCCCCAGCATTTT
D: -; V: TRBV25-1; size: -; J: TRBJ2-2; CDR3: CASSDGRSTGELFF; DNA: TGTGCCAGCAGTGACGGCCGGAGTACCGGGGAGCTGTTTTTT
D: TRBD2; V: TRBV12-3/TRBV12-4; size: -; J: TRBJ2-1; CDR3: CASSLASGTPGEQFF; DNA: TGTGCCAGCAGTTTGGCTAGCGGGACACCCGGTGAGCAGTTCTTC
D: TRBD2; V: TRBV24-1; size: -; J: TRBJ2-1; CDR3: CATSDPPGGNEQFF; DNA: TGTGCCACCAGTGATCCCCCGGGGGGGAATGAGCAGTTCTTC
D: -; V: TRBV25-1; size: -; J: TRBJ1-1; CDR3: CASSEYGVAFGAFF; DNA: TGTGCCAGCAGTGAATATGGGGTTGCGTTTGGAGCTTTCTTT
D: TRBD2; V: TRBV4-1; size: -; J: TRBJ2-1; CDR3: CASSQILAGVYEQFF; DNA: TGCGCCAGCAGCCAAATACTAGCGGGGGTGTATGAGCAGTTCTTC
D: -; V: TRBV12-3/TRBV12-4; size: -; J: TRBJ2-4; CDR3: CASSLGGAKNIQYF; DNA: TGTGCCAGCAGTTTAGGGGGGGCCAAAAACATTCAGTACTTC
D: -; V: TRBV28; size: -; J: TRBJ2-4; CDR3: CASSLRGAKNIQYF; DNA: TGTGCCAGCAGTTTACGGGGGGCCAAAAACATTCAGTACTTC
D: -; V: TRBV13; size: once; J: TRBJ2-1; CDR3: CASSVDRINEQFF; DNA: TGTGCCAGCAGCGTAGACAGGATCAATGAGCAGTTCTTC
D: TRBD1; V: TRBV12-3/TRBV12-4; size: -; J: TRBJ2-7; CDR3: CASSPGQGSGGEQYF; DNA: TGTGCCAGCAGTCCGGGACAGGGATCAGGTGGCGAGCAGTACTTC
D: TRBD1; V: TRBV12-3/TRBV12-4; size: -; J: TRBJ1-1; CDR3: CASSLPRQGYTEAFF; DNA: TGTGCCAGCAGTTTACCCAGACAGGGCTACACTGAAGCTTTCTTT
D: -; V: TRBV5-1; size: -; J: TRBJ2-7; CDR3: CASSIGGGTYEQYF; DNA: TGCGCCAGCAGTATTGGAGGGGGAACCTACGAGCAGTACTTC
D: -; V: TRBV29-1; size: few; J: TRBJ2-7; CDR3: CSVGPGNSYEQYF; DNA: TGCAGCGTTGGTCCAGGGAACTCCTACGAGCAGTACTTC
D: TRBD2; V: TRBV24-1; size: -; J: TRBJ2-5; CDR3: CATSDEVAGEQETQYF; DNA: TGTGCCACCAGTGATGAGGTAGCGGGGGAACAAGAGACCCAGTACTTC
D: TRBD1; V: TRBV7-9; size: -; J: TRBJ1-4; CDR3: CASSPRDRREKLFF; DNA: TGTGCCAGCAGCCCCCGGGACAGACGAGAAAAACTGTTTTTT
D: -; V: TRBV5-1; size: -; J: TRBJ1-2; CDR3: CASSLRSGLDGYTF; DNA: TGCGCCAGCAGCTTGAGGTCCGGTCTAGATGGCTACACCTTC
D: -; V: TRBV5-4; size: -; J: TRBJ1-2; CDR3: CASSSVGVNYGYTF; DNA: TGTGCCAGCAGCTCAGTTGGGGTTAACTATGGCTACACCTTC